What follows describes a single TCR beta chain. Its matching antigen is unknown. Positively selected for CCR7, the CD45RO-negative cells used as naive CD8 cells excluded terminally differentiated effector memory CD45RA+ cells. The junction had 9 bases not matched to a gene; V was cut back by 4 bases and J by 6 bases. The germline V gene encodes CDR1 SQVTM and CDR2 ANQGSEA. The CDR3 totals 14 residues. The data originate from a study of shared clonotypes between healthy human individuals. Points from the study as a whole: Rarefaction gave evidence that sorted-subset sequencing remained incomplete despite large depth.

Some clones are missing from TCRdb's copy, which holds only in-frame ones; the method was immunoSEQ multiplex PCR. The sample includes around 1,900,000 clones, over 85% of them seen just once. The sample comprised naive CD8+ T cells from PBMCs. The gene calls are TRBV29-1 and TRBJ2-3, with 8 nucleotides matching TRBD2. This receptor was obtained from a man in his late teens or twenties in good health. Some clones in this sample may be carry-over from other donors' samples. CDR3 protein: CSVGFGGARDTQYF. The DNA of the CDR3 is TGCAGCGTTGGGTTCGGGGGGGCAAGGGATACGCAGTATTTT.